This T cell receptor (beta chain) derives from a study of cytomegalovirus exposure and HLA in healthy donors. Study-level results: Accurate prediction of HLA-A and HLA-B alleles (for most subjects) was reportedly achieved from TCR beta sequences.

Germline CDR1 is SGDLS and CDR2 is YYNGEE. CDR3 length: 16 amino acids. V shed 3 bases and J 2 bases; nucleotides not matched to a gene: 4. Primers included in the PCR were 60 Vbeta and 13 Jbeta primers. Clones were read by immunoSEQ multiplex PCR, and TCRdb kept only the in-frame ones, dropping some. This table holds roughly 100,000 clones, around 83% found once. Of note for this clone: As yet, its antigen is unknown.

The rearrangement uses TRBV9 and TRBJ2-3; 12 positions match TRBD2. This clonotype was obtained from a man in his thirties or forties in good health and CMV-seronegative. Sample: PBMCs. The DNA of the CDR3 is TGTGCCAGCAGCGGCCTAGCGGGGGGGCCCACAGATACGCAGTATTTT. This encodes CASSGLAGGPTDTQYF.